This T cell receptor (beta chain) originates from a study of blood T cells in healthy people across ages. A minimum of 7 million PBMCs was isolated per sample. The V gene end was trimmed by 2 bases and the J gene end by 10 bases; junction bases not matched to a gene: 5. The germline CDR1 and CDR2 sequences are SGHRS and YFSETQ. The CDR3 is 13 amino acids. The authors ran a second PCR of 7 to 11 cycles using a sample-barcoded 5' primer and a J-beta primer mix. TCRdb re-called the 5' RACE reads through MiXCR, storing one row per CDR3 protein. The data contain about 1.5 million distinct CDR3 sequences, under 55% of them singletons.

The chain joins TRBV5-1 to TRBJ2-1; 8 bases are a match to TRBD2. The receptor's source is a woman aged 18 to 35 in good health. The sample was blood. CDR3 nucleotides: TGCGCCAGCAGCTTTCCGGGGGGGAAAGAGCAGTTCTTC. Amino acid sequence: CASSFPGGKEQFF.